The TCR beta chain under discussion was sequenced for a study of identical twins. The study, taken as a whole, reports: Memory repertoires showed no such pattern, whereas abundant cord blood beta clonotypes carried fewer insertions.

TCRdb re-derived calls from the 5' RACE reads in MiXCR, one entry per CDR3 protein. The data show hundreds of thousands of distinct CDR3 sequences, around 22% seen once. Worth noting for this clonotype: Its antigen is as yet unknown.

CDR3 length: 16 amino acids. The germline V gene has CDR1 SGHKS and CDR2 YYEKEE (reference sequence). The V segment lost 7 bases and the J segment 0 bases; nucleotides outside the gene matches: 5. These data are also associated with another study on yellow fever vaccine responses in identical twins.

The chain recombines TRBV5-5 with TRBJ2-2; 11 positions agree with TRBD1. Material: CD4+ T cells sorted from blood. This receptor was taken from a woman between 18 and 29 years old in good health. The CDR3 nucleotides read TGTGCCAGCCTGGGACAGGGGGAATCGAACACCGGGGAGCTGTTTTTT. As protein: CASLGQGESNTGELFF.